What follows are 23 T cell receptor beta chains derived from one specimen sequenced in a study of shared clonotypes between healthy human individuals. Naive CD8 cells were CD45RO-negative, positively selected for CCR7, excluding terminally differentiated effector memory CD45RA+ cells. Repertoires were generated with immunoSEQ multiplex PCR, while TCRdb's copy carries only in-frame clones and drops some. This sample has hundreds of thousands of clones, with roughly 98% found just once. Sequencing used naive CD8+ T cells sorted from blood. These TCRs come from a man aged 25 to 40 in good health.

This sequence joins TRBV4-1 and TRBJ2-7; D could derive from TRBD1 or TRBD2 (5 bases each). There are 14 residues in the CDR3. V was pared by 0 bases and J by 6 bases, with 12 bases between. Germline loops: CDR1 MGHRA, CDR2 YSYEKL. As DNA, the CDR3 is TGCGCCAGCAGCCAAGAATGGGCCGGGGCCGAGCAGTACTTC. The encoded protein is CASSQEWAGAEQYF.

The genes are TRBV16 and TRBJ2-7; 9 bases line up with TRBD1. Germline V gene lookup returns CDR1 KGHSY and CDR2 FQNENV. The CDR3 is made up of 15 amino acids. The ends lost 4 bases at V and 4 bases at J; junction bases unmatched: 8. The CDR3 DNA reads as TGTGCCAGCAGCCCTACAGGGACAGGGCTATACGAGCAGTACTTC. Amino acid sequence: CASSPTGTGLYEQYF.

The V and J genes are TRBV6-5 and TRBJ1-1; no definite D call. This CDR3 is built from 15 residues. The germline V gene has CDR1 MNHEY and CDR2 SVGAGI. V shed 8 bases and J shed 3 bases, with 19 bases lying between them. CDR3 sequence: CASLKSGWFDTEAFF. CDR3 coding DNA: TGTGCCAGCCTTAAAAGCGGATGGTTCGACACTGAAGCTTTCTTT.

The chain combines TRBV9 with TRBJ2-1; D is unclear. The CDR3 has 12 amino acids. V lost 7 bases and J lost 9, with 14 bases in between. Germline CDR1 SGDLS, CDR2 YYNGEE. CDR3 sequence reads: CASEERRGEQFF. The CDR3 DNA is TGTGCCAGCGAGGAGAGACGAGGTGAGCAGTTCTTC. The full variable domain, its missing parts supplied by reference TRBV9 and TRBJ2-1, is DSGVTQTPKHLITATGQRVTLRCSPRSGDLSVYWYQQSLDQGLQFLIQYYNGEERAKGNILERFSAQQFPDLHSELNLSSLELGDSALYFCASEERRGEQFFGPGTRLTVL.

The chain combines TRBV5-1 with TRBJ2-1; TRBD2 matches 7 bases. V was pared by 0 bases and J by 6 bases, with 9 bases of the junction left unmatched. The CDR3 sequence is 16 residues long. Germline V CDR1 and CDR2: SGHRS, YFSETQ. The CDR3 protein is CASSLVMGEGGNEQFF. The CDR3, as DNA: TGCGCCAGCAGCTTGGTGATGGGGGAGGGCGGCAATGAGCAGTTCTTC.

This clone was detected only once. The chain recombines TRBV27 with TRBJ2-7; TRBD2 is a possible D gene (5 bases). The germline V gene has CDR1 MNHEY and CDR2 SMNVEV (reference sequence). CDR3 length: 15 residues. V was pared by 2 bases and J by 3 bases, with 14 bases between. The CDR3 here is CASSLLPSGGYEQYF. In DNA, the CDR3 is TGTGCCAGCAGTTTACTCCCGAGTGGAGGCTACGAGCAGTACTTC.

The rearrangement links TRBV5-6 to TRBJ2-7; the D is unclear. Germline assignment: CDR1 SGHDT and CDR2 YYEEEE. The CDR3 covers 12 residues. Trimming cost V 4 bases and J 4 bases, with 9 bases left between them. DNA of the CDR3: TGTGCCAGCAGCGTATGGGGATACGAGCAGTACTTC. Residues: CASSVWGYEQYF. Full variable domain (outside the CDR3, taken from reference TRBV5-6 and TRBJ2-7): DAGVTQSPTHLIKTRGQQVTLRCSPKSGHDTVSWYQQALGQGPQFIFQYYEEEERQRGNFPDRFSGHQFPNYSSELNVNALLLGDSALYLCASSVWGYEQYFGPGTRLTVT.

CDR3 DNA: TGTGCCAGCAGCCCCCCTACTAGGCGCCCAGATACGCAGTATTTT. Residues: CASSPPTRRPDTQYF. This chain joins TRBV11-3 and TRBJ2-3; tentatively, D is TRBD2 (5 bases). The germline gives CDR1 SGHNT, CDR2 YENEEA. V dropped 5 bases and J dropped 4 bases, with 16 bases sitting between them. This CDR3 comprises 15 residues. The full variable domain, its missing parts supplied by reference TRBV11-3 and TRBJ2-3, is EAGVVQSPRYKIIEKKQPVAFWCNPISGHNTLYWYLQNLGQGPELLIRYENEEAVDDSQLPKDRFSAERLKGVDSTLKIQPAELGDSAVYLCASSPPTRRPDTQYFGPGTRLTVL.

The chain has TRBV7-9 and TRBJ2-1; 9 nucleotides match TRBD1. This CDR3 spans 13 amino acids. Germline-derived CDR1 and CDR2 are SEHNR and FQNEAQ (reference sequence). The trim removed 7 bases at V and 6 bases at J, leaving 4 bases unmatched. The CDR3, as DNA: TGTGCCAGCACCGAGGACAGGGGCAATGAGCAGTTCTTC. This translates into CASTEDRGNEQFF.

This chain uses TRBV5-4 with TRBJ2-2; D uncertain. CDR3 size: 15 residues. Germline V gene lookup returns CDR1 SGHNT and CDR2 YYREEE (reference sequence). The V and J ends lost 4 bases and 3 bases respectively, with 13 bases between them. The CDR3 loop reads CASSPRGADTGELFF. CDR3 in DNA: TGTGCCAGCAGCCCGCGAGGTGCGGACACCGGGGAGCTGTTTTTT.

J is TRBJ2-5 and V is TRBV4-1, with D maybe TRBD1 (6 bases). Per germline, CDR1 MGHRA and CDR2 YSYEKL. CDR3 size: 16 residues. The V end was cut by 2 bases, the J end by 2 bases, with 15 bases between. CDR3 protein: CASSQTPGHTQETQYF. CDR3 in DNA: TGCGCCAGCAGCCAAACCCCGGGACATACACAAGAGACCCAGTACTTC.

The CDR3 DNA reads TGCGCCAGCAGCTCGACTAGCGGGGCCCCCCGGGAGCTGTTTTTT. It encodes CASSSTSGAPRELFF. This chain links TRBV5-1 with TRBJ2-2; TRBD2 agrees at 11 bases. This CDR3 is 15 amino acids long. Germline V gene lookup returns CDR1 SGHRS and CDR2 YFSETQ. The V gene end was trimmed by 3 bases and the J gene end by 9 bases; junction bases not matched to a gene: 7.

The V call is TRBV27, the J call TRBJ2-7; tentatively, D is TRBD1 (5 bases). CDR1 is MNHEY and CDR2 is SMNVEV in the germline V gene (reference sequence). V was shortened by 4 bases and J by 2 bases, with 9 bases between the two germline ends. This CDR3 spans 13 amino acids. CDR3 bases: TGTGCCAGCAGTTCAGGGTGGACCTACGAGCAGTACTTC. Translated, it gives CASSSGWTYEQYF.

The chain is built from TRBV5-1 and TRBJ1-2, with D maybe TRBD1 (5 bases). There are 15 residues in the CDR3. V lost 4 bases to trimming and J lost 5 bases, with 18 bases between them. Germline V CDR1 and CDR2: SGHRS, YFSETQ. The CDR3 nucleotides read TGCGCCAGCAGCCTCCGTCCCCGACAGTTGTATGGCTACACCTTC. This gives the protein CASSLRPRQLYGYTF.

The chain is built from TRBV15 and TRBJ2-7, with D possibly called TRBD1 or TRBD2 (5 bases each). This CDR3 is 14 amino acids long. Germline values: CDR1 LNHNV, CDR2 YYDKDF (reference sequence). V lost 5 bases to trimming and J lost 0 bases, with 11 bases between them. CDR3 nucleotides: TGTGCCACCAGCGACGGGACGTACTCCTACGAGCAGTACTTC. Translated: CATSDGTYSYEQYF. The whole variable domain, remainder taken from reference TRBV15 and TRBJ2-7, is DAMVIQNPRYQVTQFGKPVTLSCSQTLNHNVMYWYQQKSSQAPKLLFHYYDKDFNNEADTPDNFQSRRPNTSFCFLDIRSPGLGDTAMYLCATSDGTYSYEQYFGPGTRLTVT.

J is TRBJ2-7 and V is TRBV27, with 7 bases aligning to TRBD2. CDR1 MNHEY and CDR2 SMNVEV come from the germline V gene (reference sequence). The CDR3 is 15 amino acids. With V trimmed by 4 bases and J by 0 bases, 6 bases remained unmatched. CDR3 in DNA: TGTGCCAGCAGTTCTTTAGGACTAGTCTCCTACGAGCAGTACTTC. It specifies CASSSLGLVSYEQYF.

This chain connects TRBV9 to TRBJ2-1; tentative D call: TRBD2 (7 bases). Per germline, CDR1 SGDLS and CDR2 YYNGEE. The CDR3 is 14 residues long. V was clipped by 0 bases and J by 7 bases, with 11 bases between them. CDR3 in amino acids: CASSVEGEGNEQFF. CDR3 nucleotides: TGTGCCAGCAGCGTAGAGGGGGAGGGGAATGAGCAGTTCTTC.

V gene TRBV21-1 combines with J gene TRBJ2-7. TRBV21-1 is a pseudogene. This CDR3 has 14 amino acids. As DNA, the CDR3 is TGTGCCACCCGATCGGTTATCGACCCCTACGAGCAGTACTTC. Protein: CATRSVIDPYEQYF.

This clone appeared once. The chain joins TRBV2 to TRBJ2-1; the D is unclear. V shed 4 bases and J shed 5 bases, with 12 bases lying between them. CDR1 and CDR2 (germline): SNHLY, FYNNEI. The CDR3 is 14 amino acids. CDR3 nucleotides: TGTGCCAGCAGTGCTTCAGCCGGCGACAATGAGCAGTTCTTC. Residues: CASSASAGDNEQFF.

This clone has only one observation. V usage is TRBV28 and J usage is TRBJ2-6; TRBD1 aligns across 8 bases. The CDR3 consists of 18 residues. Germline V gives CDR1 MDHEN, CDR2 SYDVKM. V gave up 6 bases and J gave up 2 bases; unmatched junction bases: 12. CDR3: CASRLPGQEIAGANVLTF. The DNA for the CDR3 is TGTGCCAGCAGACTTCCGGGACAGGAGATAGCTGGGGCCAACGTCCTGACTTTC.

This sequence joins TRBV29-1 and TRBJ2-5; no clear D gene. This CDR3 is 11 amino acids long. The V end lost 5 bases, the J end lost 5 bases, and 9 bases lay between the germline ends. The germline V gene encodes CDR1 SQVTM and CDR2 ANQGSEA. CDR3 in amino acids: CSVLDEETQYF. The CDR3 coding sequence is TGCAGCGTTCTAGACGAGGAGACCCAGTACTTC. Combining the CDR3 with reference TRBV29-1 and TRBJ2-5 gives the whole variable domain SAVISQKPSRDICQRGTSLTIQCQVDSQVTMMFWYRQQPGQSLTLIATANQGSEATYESGFVIDKFPISRPNLTFSTLTVSNMSPEDSSIYLCSVLDEETQYFGPGTRLLVL.

The chain carries TRBV30 and TRBJ2-2, with D tentatively TRBD2 (6 bases). Trimming cost V 4 bases and J 7 bases, with 13 bases left between them. Germline V CDR1 and CDR2: GTSNPN, SVGIG (reference sequence). CDR3 length: 13 residues. CDR3 DNA: TGTGCCTGGATCACTAGCTATGGCGGGGAGCTGTTTTTT. Its translation is CAWITSYGGELFF.

CDR3 protein: CASSQSSYNEQFF. As DNA, the CDR3 is TGCGCCAGCAGCCAGAGCTCCTACAATGAGCAGTTCTTC. The rearrangement joins TRBV4-1 to TRBJ2-1; no definite D call. V lost 3 bases to trimming and J lost 0 bases, with 3 bases between them. CDR3 length: 13 amino acids. The germline V gene encodes CDR1 MGHRA and CDR2 YSYEKL.